This is a list of T cell receptor beta chains from one sample in a study of shared clonotypes between healthy human individuals. Profiling relied on immunoSEQ multiplex PCR, and the TCRdb table lists in-frame clones only, not all of them. The table includes about 1.1 million clones, roughly 80% detected once. The specimen sequenced was memory CD4+ T cells from PBMCs. The receptor source for this set is a man younger than 30 in good health. Some clones in this sample may be carry-over from other donors' samples. The CDR3 runs from the conserved cysteine through the conserved F or W. Each record gives: J gene, V gene, clone size, D gene, CDR3 DNA, CDR3 protein. The D gene is left open where the match is weak. Rows give clone size only sometimes, using once, few, many, or a class for an expanded clone.

j_gene: TRBJ1-3; v_gene: TRBV28; abundance: -; d_gene: -; CDR3nt: TGTGCCAGCAGTTTATCAGGCAGCGCCGGAAACACCATATATTTT; CDR3aa: CASSLSGSAGNTIYF
j_gene: TRBJ1-6; v_gene: TRBV28; abundance: -; d_gene: TRBD1; CDR3nt: TGTGCCAGCAGACCAGGGGGTGGATCACCCCTCCACTTT; CDR3aa: CASRPGGGSPLHF
j_gene: TRBJ2-7; v_gene: TRBV9; abundance: -; d_gene: TRBD2; CDR3nt: TGTGCCAGCAGCCCATTGGGGGGGACTAGCGCCTACGAGCAGTACTTC; CDR3aa: CASSPLGGTSAYEQYF
j_gene: TRBJ2-1; v_gene: TRBV28; abundance: -; d_gene: -; CDR3nt: TGTGCCAGCAGGACCGGCGGACCGCCCTACAATGAGCAGTTCTTC; CDR3aa: CASRTGGPPYNEQFF
j_gene: TRBJ1-2; v_gene: TRBV10-3; abundance: -; d_gene: -; CDR3nt: TGTGCCATCAGTGAGTCGACAGTATCCGGCTATGGCTACACCTTC; CDR3aa: CAISESTVSGYGYTF
j_gene: TRBJ2-1; v_gene: TRBV15; abundance: -; d_gene: -; CDR3nt: TGTGCCACCAGCAGAGGCGGTAGGACCTACAATGAGCAGTTCTTC; CDR3aa: CATSRGGRTYNEQFF
j_gene: TRBJ1-5; v_gene: TRBV2; abundance: -; d_gene: -; CDR3nt: TGTGCCAGCAGCACCGGGACGAGCAATCAGCCCCAGCATTTT; CDR3aa: CASSTGTSNQPQHF
j_gene: TRBJ1-4; v_gene: TRBV6-1; abundance: once; d_gene: TRBD1; CDR3nt: TGTGCCAGCAGTGTACAGGGGTCTGCAACTAATGAAAAACTGTTTTTT; CDR3aa: CASSVQGSATNEKLFF
j_gene: TRBJ1-4; v_gene: TRBV11-1; abundance: -; d_gene: TRBD1; CDR3nt: TGTGCCAGCAGCCCCTCGTCGGGACAGGGGTTTGAAAAACTGTTTTTT; CDR3aa: CASSPSSGQGFEKLFF
j_gene: TRBJ2-1; v_gene: TRBV4-1; abundance: -; d_gene: -; CDR3nt: TGCGCCAGCAGCCAAGATCAGCGGAATTCTAAGCCGTTCTTC; CDR3aa: CASSQDQRNSKPFF
j_gene: TRBJ2-7; v_gene: TRBV7-2; abundance: -; d_gene: TRBD1; CDR3nt: TGTGCCAGCAGCTCGTACAGACAGGGTGGGAAGCAGTACTTC; CDR3aa: CASSSYRQGGKQYF
j_gene: TRBJ2-7; v_gene: TRBV28; abundance: -; d_gene: TRBD1; CDR3nt: TGTGCCAGCACCTCAACAGGGGGCATAGTCTACGAGCAGTACTTC; CDR3aa: CASTSTGGIVYEQYF
j_gene: TRBJ1-5; v_gene: TRBV5-5; abundance: few; d_gene: TRBD1; CDR3nt: TGTGCCAGCAGCTGGATACTGACAGGGGCCAATCAGCCCCAGCATTTT; CDR3aa: CASSWILTGANQPQHF
j_gene: TRBJ1-5; v_gene: TRBV7-2; abundance: -; d_gene: -; CDR3nt: TGTGCCAGCAGCTTCGGGGGGCCCCAGCATTTT; CDR3aa: CASSFGGPQHF